The present TCR beta chain was sequenced within a study of Ad26.COV2.S vaccination and SARS-CoV-2 variants. Across the whole study: Donor joined the COV1001 Ad26.COV2.S trial arm. Overall study findings and caveats: Post-vaccination spike-specific CD8+ and CD4+ T cell responses reportedly had substantial breadth.

Turning to this clone: Its antigen remains unknown.

This CDR3 is built from 14 residues. Germline assignment: CDR1 PRHDT and CDR2 FYEKMQ (reference sequence). V lost 5 bases to trimming and J lost 0 bases, with 8 bases between them. Specified treatment: 15 to 20 received Ad26.COV2.S at low or high dose, single or two shots; about 5 received placebo; per-sample allocation not given. Sampling happened 63 days after the first vaccine or placebo injection. The table came from immunoSEQ multiplex PCR; TCRdb's copy has only in-frame clones and leaves some out. The data show around 340,000 clones, less than 90% seen once. This TCR was sampled from a person between 18 and 60 years old who received the Ad26.COV2.S COVID-19 vaccine or a placebo. The chain uses TRBV13 and TRBJ2-4; D uncertain. This sample comprised peripheral blood, obtained in a trial of Ad26.COV2.S vaccine versus placebo. This CDR3 is CASSTLLAKNIQYF. CDR3 nucleotide sequence: TGTGCCAGCAGCACCCTACTAGCCAAAAACATTCAGTACTTC.